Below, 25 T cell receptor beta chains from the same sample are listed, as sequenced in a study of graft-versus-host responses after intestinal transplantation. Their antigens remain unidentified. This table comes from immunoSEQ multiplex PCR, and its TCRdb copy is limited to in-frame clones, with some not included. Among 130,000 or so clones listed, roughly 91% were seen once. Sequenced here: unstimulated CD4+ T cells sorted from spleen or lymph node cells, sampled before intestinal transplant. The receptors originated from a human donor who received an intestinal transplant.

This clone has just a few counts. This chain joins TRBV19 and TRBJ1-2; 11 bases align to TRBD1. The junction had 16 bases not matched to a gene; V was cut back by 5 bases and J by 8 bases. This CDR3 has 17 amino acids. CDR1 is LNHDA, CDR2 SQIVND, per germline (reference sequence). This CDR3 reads CASSFRDRGSVSRGYTF. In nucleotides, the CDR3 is TGTGCCAGTAGTTTCCGGGACAGGGGGTCGGTTTCGCGGGGCTACACCTTC.

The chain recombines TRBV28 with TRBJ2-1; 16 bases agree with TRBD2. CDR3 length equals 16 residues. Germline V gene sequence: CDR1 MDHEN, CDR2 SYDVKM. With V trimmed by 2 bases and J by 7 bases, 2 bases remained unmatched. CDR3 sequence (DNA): TGTGCCAGCAGTTTACCGGGACTAGCGGGAGGGAATGAGCAGTTCTTC. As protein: CASSLPGLAGGNEQFF.

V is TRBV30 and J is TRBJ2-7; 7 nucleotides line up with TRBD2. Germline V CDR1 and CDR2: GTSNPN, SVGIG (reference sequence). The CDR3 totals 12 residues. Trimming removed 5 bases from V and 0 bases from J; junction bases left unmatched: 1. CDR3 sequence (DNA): TGTGCCTGGCGGGGGGTCTCCTACGAGCAGTACTTC. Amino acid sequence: CAWRGVSYEQYF. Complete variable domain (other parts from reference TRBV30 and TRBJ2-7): SQTIHQWPATLVQPVGSPLSLECTVEGTSNPNLYWYRQAAGRGLQLLFYSVGIGQISSEVPQNLSASRPQDRQFILSSKKLLLSDSGFYLCAWRGVSYEQYFGPGTRLTVT.

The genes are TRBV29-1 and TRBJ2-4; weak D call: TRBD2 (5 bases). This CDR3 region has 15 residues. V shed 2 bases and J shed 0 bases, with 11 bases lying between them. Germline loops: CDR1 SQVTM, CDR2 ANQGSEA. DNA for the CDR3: TGCAGCGTTGAATCGGGAAGAGTAGCCAAAAACATTCAGTACTTC. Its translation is CSVESGRVAKNIQYF.

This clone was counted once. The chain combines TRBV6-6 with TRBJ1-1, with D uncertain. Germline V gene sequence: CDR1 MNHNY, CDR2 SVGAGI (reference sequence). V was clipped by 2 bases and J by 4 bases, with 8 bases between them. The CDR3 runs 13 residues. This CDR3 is CASSYDGVTEAFF. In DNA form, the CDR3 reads TGTGCCAGCAGTTACGATGGAGTCACTGAAGCTTTCTTT.

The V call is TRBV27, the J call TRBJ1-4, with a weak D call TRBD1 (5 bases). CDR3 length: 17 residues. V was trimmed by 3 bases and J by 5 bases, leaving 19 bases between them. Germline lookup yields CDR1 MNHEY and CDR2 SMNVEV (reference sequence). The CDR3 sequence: CASSFTHQAGKNEKLFF. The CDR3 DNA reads TGTGCCAGCAGTTTTACCCACCAGGCAGGGAAGAATGAAAAACTGTTTTTT. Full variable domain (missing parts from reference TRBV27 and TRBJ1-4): EAQVTQNPRYLITVTGKKLTVTCSQNMNHEYMSWYRQDPGLGLRQIYYSMNVEVTDKGDVPEGYKVSRKEKRNFPLILESPSPNQTSLYFCASSFTHQAGKNEKLFFGSGTQLSVL.

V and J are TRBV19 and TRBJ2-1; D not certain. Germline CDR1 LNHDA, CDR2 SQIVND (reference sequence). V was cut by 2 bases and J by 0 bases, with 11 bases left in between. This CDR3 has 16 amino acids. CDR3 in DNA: TGTGCCAGTAGTATAACCCTATCGGACTCCTACAATGAGCAGTTCTTC. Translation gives CASSITLSDSYNEQFF.

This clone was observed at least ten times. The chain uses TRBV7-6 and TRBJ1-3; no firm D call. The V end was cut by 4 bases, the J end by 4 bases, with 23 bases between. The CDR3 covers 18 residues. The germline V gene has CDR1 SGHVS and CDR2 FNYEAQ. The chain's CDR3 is CASSSRVWAGGSGNTIYF. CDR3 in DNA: TGTGCCAGCAGCTCCCGGGTATGGGCAGGTGGTTCCGGAAACACCATATATTTT.

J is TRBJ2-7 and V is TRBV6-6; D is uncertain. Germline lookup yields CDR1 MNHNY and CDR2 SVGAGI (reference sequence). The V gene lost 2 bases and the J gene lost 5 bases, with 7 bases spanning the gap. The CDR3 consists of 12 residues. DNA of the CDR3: TGTGCCAGCAGTTACAGGGTAGACGAGCAGTACTTC. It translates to CASSYRVDEQYF.

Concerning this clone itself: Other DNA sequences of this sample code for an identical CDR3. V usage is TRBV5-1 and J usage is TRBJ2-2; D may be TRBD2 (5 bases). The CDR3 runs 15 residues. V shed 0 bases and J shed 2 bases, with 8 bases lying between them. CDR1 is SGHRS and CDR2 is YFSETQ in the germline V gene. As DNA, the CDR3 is TGCGCCAGCAGCTTGGCGACGGGAAACACCGGGGAGCTGTTTTTT. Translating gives CASSLATGNTGELFF.

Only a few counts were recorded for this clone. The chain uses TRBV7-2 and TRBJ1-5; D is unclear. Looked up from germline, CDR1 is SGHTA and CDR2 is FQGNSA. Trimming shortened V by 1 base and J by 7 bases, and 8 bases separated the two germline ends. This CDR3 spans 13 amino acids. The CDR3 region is CASSLDRVQPQHF. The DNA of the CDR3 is TGTGCCAGCAGCTTAGACCGGGTCCAGCCCCAGCATTTT.

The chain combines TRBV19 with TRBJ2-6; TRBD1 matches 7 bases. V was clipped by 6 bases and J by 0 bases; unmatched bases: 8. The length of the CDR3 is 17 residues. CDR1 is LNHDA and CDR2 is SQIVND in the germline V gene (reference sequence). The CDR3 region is CASRHRGPNSGANVLTF. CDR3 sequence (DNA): TGTGCCAGTAGACACAGGGGTCCCAACTCTGGGGCCAACGTCCTGACTTTC.

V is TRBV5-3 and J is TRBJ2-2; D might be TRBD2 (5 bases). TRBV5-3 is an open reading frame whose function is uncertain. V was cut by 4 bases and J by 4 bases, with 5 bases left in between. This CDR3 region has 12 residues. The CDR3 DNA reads TGTGCCAGAAGCGAGGGCACCGGGGAGCTGTTTTTT. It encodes CARSEGTGELFF.

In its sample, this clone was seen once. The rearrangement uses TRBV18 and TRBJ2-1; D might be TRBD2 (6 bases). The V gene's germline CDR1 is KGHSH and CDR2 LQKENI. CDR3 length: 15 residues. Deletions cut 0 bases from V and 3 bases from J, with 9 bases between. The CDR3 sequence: CASSPPGRDYNEQFF. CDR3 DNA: TGTGCCAGCTCACCACCGGGGCGGGACTACAATGAGCAGTTCTTC.

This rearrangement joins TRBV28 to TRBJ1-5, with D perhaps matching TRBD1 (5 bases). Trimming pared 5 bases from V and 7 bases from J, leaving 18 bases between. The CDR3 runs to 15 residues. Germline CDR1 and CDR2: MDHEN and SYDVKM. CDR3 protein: CASSLRQIERQPQHF. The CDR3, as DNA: TGTGCCAGCAGTCTGAGACAGATCGAGAGGCAGCCCCAGCATTTT.

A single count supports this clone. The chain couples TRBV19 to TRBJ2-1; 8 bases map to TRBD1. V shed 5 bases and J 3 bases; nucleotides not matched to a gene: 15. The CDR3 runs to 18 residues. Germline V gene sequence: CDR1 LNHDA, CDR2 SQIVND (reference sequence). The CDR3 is CASSEKGQGAAFYNEQFF. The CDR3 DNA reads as TGTGCCAGTAGTGAGAAAGGCCAGGGGGCGGCCTTCTACAATGAGCAGTTCTTC.

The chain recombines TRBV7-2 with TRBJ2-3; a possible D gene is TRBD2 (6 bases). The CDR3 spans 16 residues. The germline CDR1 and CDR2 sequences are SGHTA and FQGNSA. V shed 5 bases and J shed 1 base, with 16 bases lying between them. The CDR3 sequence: CASSPQLASRTDTQYF. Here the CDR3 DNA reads TGTGCCAGCAGCCCACAACTAGCCTCGCGCACAGATACGCAGTATTTT.

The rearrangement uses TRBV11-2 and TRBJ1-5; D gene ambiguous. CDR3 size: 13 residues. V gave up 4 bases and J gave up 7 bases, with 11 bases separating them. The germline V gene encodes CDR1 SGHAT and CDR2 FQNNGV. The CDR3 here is CASSSGFGQPQHF. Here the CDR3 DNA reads TGTGCCAGCAGCTCAGGATTTGGCCAGCCCCAGCATTTT.

DNA for the CDR3: TGCAGTGCTAGAGTTGCTGCTGCGCAGTATTTT. Its translation is CSARVAAAQYF. The J gene is TRBJ2-3, the V gene TRBV20-1; D is undetermined. Germline assignment: CDR1 DFQATT and CDR2 SNEGSKA (reference sequence). Trimming removed 1 base at V and 10 bases at J, with 9 bases between. The CDR3 runs 11 residues.

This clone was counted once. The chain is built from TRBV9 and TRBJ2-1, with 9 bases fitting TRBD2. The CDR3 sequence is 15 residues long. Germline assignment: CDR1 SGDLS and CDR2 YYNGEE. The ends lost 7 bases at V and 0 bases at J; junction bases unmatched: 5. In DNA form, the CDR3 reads TGTGCCAGCGACGCTAGCGGGACCTCCTACAATGAGCAGTTCTTC. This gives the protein CASDASGTSYNEQFF.

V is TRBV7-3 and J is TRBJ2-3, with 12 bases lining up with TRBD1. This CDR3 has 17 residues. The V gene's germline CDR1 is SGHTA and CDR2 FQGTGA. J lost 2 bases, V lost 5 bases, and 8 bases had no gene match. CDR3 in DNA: TGTGCCAGCAGCCCCGGGACAGGGGGCCCGATCACAGATACGCAGTATTTT. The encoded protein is CASSPGTGGPITDTQYF.

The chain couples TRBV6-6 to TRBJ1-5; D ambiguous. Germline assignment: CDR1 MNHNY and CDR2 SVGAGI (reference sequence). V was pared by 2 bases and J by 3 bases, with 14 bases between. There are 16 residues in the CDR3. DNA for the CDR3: TGTGCCAGCAGTTACCCCTCGGGGAGGCACAATCAGCCCCAGCATTTT. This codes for CASSYPSGRHNQPQHF.

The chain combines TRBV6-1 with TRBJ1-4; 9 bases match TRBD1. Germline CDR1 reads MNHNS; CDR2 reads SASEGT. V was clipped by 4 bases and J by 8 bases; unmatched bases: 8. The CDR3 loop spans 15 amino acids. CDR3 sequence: CASSGDRGSEEKLFF. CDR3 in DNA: TGTGCCAGCAGTGGAGACAGGGGGTCGGAGGAAAAACTGTTTTTT.

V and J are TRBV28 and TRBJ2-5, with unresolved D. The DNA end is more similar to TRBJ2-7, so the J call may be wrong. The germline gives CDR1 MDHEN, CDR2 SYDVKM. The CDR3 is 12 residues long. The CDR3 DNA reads TGTGCCAGCAAGTCTGCGCTTTACGAGCAGTACTTC. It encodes CASKSALYEQYF.

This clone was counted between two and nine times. CDR3 nucleotide sequence: TGCGCCAGCAGCTTTACCGGGTCGCCCCCCTACGAGCAGTACTTC. As protein: CASSFTGSPPYEQYF. This chain links TRBV5-1 with TRBJ2-7; no clear D gene. The CDR3 is made up of 15 amino acids. V was trimmed by 2 bases and J by 2 bases, leaving 14 bases between them. Per the germline V gene, CDR1 is SGHRS and CDR2 is YFSETQ.